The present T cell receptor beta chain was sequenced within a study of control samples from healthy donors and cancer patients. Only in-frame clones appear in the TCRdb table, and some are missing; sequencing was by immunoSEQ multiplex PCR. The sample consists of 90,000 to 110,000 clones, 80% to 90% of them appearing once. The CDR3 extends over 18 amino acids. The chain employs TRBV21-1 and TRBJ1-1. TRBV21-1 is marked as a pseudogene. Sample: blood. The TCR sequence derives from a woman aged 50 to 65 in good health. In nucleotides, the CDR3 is TGTGCCAGCAGCCCGATAGGGGGGGGGACAGAGCAGAACACTGAAGCTTTCTTT. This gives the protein CASSPIGGGTEQNTEAFF.